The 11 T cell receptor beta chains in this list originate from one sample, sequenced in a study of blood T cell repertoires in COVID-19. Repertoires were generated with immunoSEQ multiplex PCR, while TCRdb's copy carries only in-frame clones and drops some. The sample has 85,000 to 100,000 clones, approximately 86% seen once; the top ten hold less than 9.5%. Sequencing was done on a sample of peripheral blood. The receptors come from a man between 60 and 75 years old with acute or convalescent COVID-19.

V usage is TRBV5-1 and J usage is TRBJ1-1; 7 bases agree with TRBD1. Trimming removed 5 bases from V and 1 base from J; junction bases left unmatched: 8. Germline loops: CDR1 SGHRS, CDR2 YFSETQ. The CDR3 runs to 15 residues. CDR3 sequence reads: CASRSRQGGNTEAFF. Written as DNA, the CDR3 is TGCGCCAGCAGATCCCGACAGGGTGGGAACACTGAAGCTTTCTTT.

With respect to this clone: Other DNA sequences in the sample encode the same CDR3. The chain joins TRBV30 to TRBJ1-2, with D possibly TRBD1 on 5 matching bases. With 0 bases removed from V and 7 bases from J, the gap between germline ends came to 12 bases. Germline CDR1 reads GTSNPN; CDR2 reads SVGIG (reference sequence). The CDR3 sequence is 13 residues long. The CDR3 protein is CAWSVLSGGGYTF. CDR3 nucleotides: TGTGCCTGGAGTGTTCTCTCGGGGGGTGGCTACACCTTC.

The CDR3 DNA reads TGTGCCAGCAGCTCCTCGGACAGGGACGGGTATGGCTACACCTTC. It yields the protein CASSSSDRDGYGYTF. The chain is built from TRBV11-2 and TRBJ1-2, with 8 positions matching TRBD1. Per the germline V gene, CDR1 is SGHAT and CDR2 is FQNNGV. V was pared by 4 bases and J by 5 bases, with 9 bases of the junction left unmatched. The CDR3 sequence is 15 residues long.

CDR3 in DNA: TGTGCCAGCAGCTCCCCCCTAGCGGGGGCCATCAATGAGCAGTTCTTC. The encoded protein is CASSSPLAGAINEQFF. The chain employs TRBV13 and TRBJ2-1, with 10 bases lining up with TRBD2. CDR1 is PRHDT, CDR2 FYEKMQ, per germline (reference sequence). The CDR3 covers 16 residues. V dropped 4 bases and J dropped 6; count of bases not matched to a gene: 9.

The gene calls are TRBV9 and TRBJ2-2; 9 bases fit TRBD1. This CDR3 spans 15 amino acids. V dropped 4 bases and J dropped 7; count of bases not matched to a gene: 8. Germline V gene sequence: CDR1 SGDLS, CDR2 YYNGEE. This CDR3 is CASSRKQGADGELFF. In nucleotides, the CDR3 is TGTGCCAGCAGCCGAAAACAGGGGGCTGACGGGGAGCTGTTTTTT.

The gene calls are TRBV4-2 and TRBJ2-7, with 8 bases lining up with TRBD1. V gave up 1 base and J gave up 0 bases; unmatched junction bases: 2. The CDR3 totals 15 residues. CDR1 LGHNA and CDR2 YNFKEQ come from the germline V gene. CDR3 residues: CASSQAGGTSYEQYF. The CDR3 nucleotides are TGTGCCAGCAGCCAAGCAGGGGGCACCTCCTACGAGCAGTACTTC.

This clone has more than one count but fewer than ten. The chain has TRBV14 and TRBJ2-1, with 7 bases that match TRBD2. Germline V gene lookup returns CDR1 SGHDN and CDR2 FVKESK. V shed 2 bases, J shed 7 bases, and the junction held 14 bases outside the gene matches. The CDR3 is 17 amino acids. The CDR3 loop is CASSQFPLRRGRNEQFF. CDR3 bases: TGTGCCAGCAGCCAATTTCCCTTGCGGCGCGGGAGAAATGAGCAGTTCTTC.

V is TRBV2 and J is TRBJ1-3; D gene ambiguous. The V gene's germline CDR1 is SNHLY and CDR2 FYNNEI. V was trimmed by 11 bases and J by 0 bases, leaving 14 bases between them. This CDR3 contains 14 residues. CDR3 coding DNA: TGTGCCGGCTCGGGATCTCTCTCTGGAAACACCATATATTTT. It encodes CAGSGSLSGNTIYF.

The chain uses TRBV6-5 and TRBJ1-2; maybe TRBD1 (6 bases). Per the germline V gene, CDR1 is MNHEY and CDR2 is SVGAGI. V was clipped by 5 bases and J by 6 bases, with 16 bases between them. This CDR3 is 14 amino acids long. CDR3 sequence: CASSRPGTSNGYTF. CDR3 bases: TGTGCCAGCAGTAGGCCCGGGACATCCAATGGCTACACCTTC.

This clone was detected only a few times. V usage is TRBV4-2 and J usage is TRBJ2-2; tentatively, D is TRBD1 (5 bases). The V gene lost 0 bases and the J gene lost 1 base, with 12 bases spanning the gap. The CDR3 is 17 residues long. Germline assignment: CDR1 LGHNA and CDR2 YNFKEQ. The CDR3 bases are TGTGCCAGCAGCCAAGATTTGGTAGGACAGAACACCGGGGAGCTGTTTTTT. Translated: CASSQDLVGQNTGELFF.

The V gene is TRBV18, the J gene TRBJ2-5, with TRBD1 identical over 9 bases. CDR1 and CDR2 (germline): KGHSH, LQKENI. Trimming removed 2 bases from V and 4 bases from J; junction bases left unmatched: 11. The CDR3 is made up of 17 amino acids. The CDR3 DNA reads TGTGCCAGCTCACCATTCGGCGGACAGGGGACGTCAGAGACCCAGTACTTC. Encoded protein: CASSPFGGQGTSETQYF.